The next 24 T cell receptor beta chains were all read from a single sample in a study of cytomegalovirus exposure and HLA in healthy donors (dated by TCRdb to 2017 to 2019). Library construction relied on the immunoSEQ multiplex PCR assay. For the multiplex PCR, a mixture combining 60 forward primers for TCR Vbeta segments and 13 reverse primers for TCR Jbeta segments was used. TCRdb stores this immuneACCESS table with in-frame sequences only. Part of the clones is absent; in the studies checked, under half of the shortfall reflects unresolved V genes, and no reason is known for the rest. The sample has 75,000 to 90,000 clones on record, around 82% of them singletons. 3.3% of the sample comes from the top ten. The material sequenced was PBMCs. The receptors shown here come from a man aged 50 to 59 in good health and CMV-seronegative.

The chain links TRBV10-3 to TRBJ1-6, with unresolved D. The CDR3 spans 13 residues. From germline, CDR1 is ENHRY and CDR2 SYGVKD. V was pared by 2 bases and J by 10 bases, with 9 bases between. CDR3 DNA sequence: TGTGCCATCAGTGAGCTAGAAACCTCACCCCTCCACTTT. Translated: CAISELETSPLHF.

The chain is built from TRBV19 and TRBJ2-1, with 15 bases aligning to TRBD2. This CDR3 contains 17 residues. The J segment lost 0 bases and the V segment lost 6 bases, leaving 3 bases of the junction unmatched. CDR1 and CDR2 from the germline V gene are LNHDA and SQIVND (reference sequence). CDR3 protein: CASRRTSGGASYNEQFF. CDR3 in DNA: TGTGCCAGTAGGAGGACTAGCGGGGGGGCCTCCTACAATGAGCAGTTCTTC.

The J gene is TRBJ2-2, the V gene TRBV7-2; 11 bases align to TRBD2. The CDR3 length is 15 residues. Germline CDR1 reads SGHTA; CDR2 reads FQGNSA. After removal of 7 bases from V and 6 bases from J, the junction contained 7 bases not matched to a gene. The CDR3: CASTIEGLAAGELFF. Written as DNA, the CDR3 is TGTGCCAGCACTATAGAGGGACTAGCGGCCGGGGAGCTGTTTTTT.

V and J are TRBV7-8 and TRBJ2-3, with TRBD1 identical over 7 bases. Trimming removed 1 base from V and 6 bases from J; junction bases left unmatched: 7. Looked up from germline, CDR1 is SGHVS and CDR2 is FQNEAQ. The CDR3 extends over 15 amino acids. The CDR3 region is CASSLVTGKRDTQYF. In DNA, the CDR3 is TGTGCCAGCAGCTTAGTGACAGGGAAGAGGGATACGCAGTATTTT. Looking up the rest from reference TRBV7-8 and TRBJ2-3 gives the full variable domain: GAGVSQSPRYKVAKRGQDVALRCDPISGHVSLFWYQQALGQGPEFLTYFQNEAQLDKSGLPSDRFFAERPEGSVSTLKIQRTQQEDSAVYLCASSLVTGKRDTQYFGPGTRLTVL.

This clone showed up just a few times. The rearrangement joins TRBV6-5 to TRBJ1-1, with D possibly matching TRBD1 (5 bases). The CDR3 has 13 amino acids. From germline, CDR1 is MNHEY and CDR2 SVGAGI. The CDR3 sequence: CATRGWAGTEAFF. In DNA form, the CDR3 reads TGTGCGACCCGGGGGTGGGCGGGGACTGAAGCTTTCTTT.

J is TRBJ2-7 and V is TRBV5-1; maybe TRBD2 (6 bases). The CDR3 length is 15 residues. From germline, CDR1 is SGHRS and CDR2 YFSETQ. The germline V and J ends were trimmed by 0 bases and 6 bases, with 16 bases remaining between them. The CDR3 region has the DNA TGCGCCAGCAGCTTGGGGGGGACGGGACTCTTCGAGCAGTACTTC. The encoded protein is CASSLGGTGLFEQYF. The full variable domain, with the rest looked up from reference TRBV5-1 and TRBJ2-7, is KAGVTQTPRYLIKTRGQQVTLSCSPISGHRSVSWYQQTPGQGLQFLFEYFSETQRNKGNFPGRFSGRQFSNSRSEMNVSTLELGDSALYLCASSLGGTGLFEQYFGPGTRLTVT.

The CDR3 loop is CASSFLTGTASSYEQYF. The DNA for the CDR3 is TGTGCCAGCAGCTTTTTAACCGGGACAGCAAGCTCCTACGAGCAGTACTTC. V is TRBV7-6 and J is TRBJ2-7; 7 nucleotides line up with TRBD1. CDR3 length: 17 residues. Germline V gives CDR1 SGHVS, CDR2 FNYEAQ. After removal of 3 bases from V and 0 bases from J, the junction contained 11 bases not matched to a gene.

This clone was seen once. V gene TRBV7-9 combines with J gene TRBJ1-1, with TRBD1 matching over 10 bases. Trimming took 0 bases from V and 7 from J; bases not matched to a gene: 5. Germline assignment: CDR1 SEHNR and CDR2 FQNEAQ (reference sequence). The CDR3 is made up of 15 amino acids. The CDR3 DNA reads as TGTGCCAGCAGCTTAGCGCATGGGACAGGGGATGAAGCTTTCTTT. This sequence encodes CASSLAHGTGDEAFF.

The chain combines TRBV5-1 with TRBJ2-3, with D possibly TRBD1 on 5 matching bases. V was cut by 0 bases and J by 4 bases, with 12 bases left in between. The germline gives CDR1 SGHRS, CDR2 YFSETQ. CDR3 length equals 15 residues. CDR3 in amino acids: CASSLDGTGPDTQYF. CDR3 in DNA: TGCGCCAGCAGCTTGGATGGAACAGGACCAGATACGCAGTATTTT.

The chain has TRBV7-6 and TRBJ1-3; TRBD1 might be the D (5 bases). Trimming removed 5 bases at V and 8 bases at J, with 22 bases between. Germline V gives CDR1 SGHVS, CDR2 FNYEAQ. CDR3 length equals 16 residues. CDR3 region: CASSLGGGHPRDTIYF. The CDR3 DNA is TGTGCCAGCAGCCTGGGGGGGGGTCATCCACGGGACACCATATATTTT. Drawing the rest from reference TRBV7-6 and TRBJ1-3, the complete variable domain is GAGVSQSPRYKVTKRGQDVALRCDPISGHVSLYWYRQALGQGPEFLTYFNYEAQQDKSGLPNDRFSAERPEGSISTLTIQRTEQRDSAMYRCASSLGGGHPRDTIYFGEGSWLTVV.

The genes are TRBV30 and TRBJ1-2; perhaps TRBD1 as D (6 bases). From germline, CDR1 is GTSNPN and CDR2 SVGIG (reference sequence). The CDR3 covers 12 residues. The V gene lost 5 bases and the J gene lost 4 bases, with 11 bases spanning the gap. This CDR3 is CAWSQGGYGYTF. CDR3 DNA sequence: TGTGCCTGGTCACAGGGTGGCTATGGCTACACCTTC.

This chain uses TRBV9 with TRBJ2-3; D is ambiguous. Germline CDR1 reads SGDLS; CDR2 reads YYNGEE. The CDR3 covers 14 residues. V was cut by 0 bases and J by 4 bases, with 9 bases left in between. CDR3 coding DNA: TGTGCCAGCAGCGTAGGGCACACCGCAGATACGCAGTATTTT. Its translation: CASSVGHTADTQYF.

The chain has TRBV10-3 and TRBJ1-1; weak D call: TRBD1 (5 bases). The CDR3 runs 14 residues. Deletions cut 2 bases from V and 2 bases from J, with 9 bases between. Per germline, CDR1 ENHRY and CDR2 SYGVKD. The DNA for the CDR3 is TGTGCCATCAGTGAGGCCAGGGATAACACTGAAGCTTTCTTT. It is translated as CAISEARDNTEAFF.

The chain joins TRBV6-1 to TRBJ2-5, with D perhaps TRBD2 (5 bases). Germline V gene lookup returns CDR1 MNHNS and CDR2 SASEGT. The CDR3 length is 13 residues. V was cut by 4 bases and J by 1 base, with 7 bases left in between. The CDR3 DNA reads TGTGCCAGCAGTGGGGGAGTCCAAGAGACCCAGTACTTC. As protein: CASSGGVQETQYF.

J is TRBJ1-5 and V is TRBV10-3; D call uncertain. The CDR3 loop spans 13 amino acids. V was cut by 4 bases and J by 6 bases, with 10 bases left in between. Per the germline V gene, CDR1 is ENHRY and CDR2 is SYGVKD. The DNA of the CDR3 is TGTGCCATCAGTGCAGAGGGTCGTCAGCCCCAGCATTTT. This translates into CAISAEGRQPQHF.

CDR3 DNA: TGCAGCGTTCGGAGCGGGGGGATGACAGATACGCAGTATTTT. Residues: CSVRSGGMTDTQYF. The gene calls are TRBV29-1 and TRBJ2-3, with 9 positions matching TRBD2. With V trimmed by 5 bases and J by 3 bases, 6 bases remained unmatched. CDR1 is SQVTM and CDR2 is ANQGSEA in the germline V gene. This CDR3 contains 14 residues.

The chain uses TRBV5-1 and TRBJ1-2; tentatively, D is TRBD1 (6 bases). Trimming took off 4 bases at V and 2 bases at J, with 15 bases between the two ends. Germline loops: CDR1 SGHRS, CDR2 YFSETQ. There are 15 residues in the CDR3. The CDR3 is CASSPLGGQNYGYTF. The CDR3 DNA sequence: TGCGCCAGCAGCCCCCTCGGGGGGCAGAACTATGGCTACACCTTC.

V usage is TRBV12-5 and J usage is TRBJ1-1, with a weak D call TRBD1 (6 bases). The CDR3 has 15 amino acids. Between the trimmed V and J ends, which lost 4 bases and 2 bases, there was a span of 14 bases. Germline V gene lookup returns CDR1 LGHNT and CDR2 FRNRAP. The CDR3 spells CASGSLPGTNTEAFF. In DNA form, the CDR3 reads TGTGCTAGTGGTTCGTTACCCGGGACAAACACTGAAGCTTTCTTT.

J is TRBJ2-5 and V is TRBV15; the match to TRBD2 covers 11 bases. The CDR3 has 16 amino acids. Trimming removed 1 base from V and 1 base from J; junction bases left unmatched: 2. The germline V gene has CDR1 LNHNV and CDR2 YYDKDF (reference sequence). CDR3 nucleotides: TGTGCCACCAGCAGAGGACTAGCGGGGACCCAAGAGACCCAGTACTTC. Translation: CATSRGLAGTQETQYF.

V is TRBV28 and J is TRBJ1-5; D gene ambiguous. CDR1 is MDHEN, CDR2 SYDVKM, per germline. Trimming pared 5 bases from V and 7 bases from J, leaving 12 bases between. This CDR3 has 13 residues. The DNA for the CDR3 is TGTGCCAGCAGTACCGAACCAGGACAGCCCCAGCATTTT. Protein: CASSTEPGQPQHF.

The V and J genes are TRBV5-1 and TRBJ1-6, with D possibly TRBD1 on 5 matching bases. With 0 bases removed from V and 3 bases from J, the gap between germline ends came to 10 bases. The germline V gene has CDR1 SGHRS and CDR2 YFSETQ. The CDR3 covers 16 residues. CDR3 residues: CASSLVGVRYNSPLHF. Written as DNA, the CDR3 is TGCGCCAGCAGCTTGGTAGGGGTGCGCTATAATTCACCCCTCCACTTT.

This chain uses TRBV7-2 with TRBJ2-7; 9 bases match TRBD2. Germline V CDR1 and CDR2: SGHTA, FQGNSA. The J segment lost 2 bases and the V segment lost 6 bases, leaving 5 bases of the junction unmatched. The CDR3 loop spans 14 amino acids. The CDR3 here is CASRSSGGTYEQYF. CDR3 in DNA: TGTGCCAGCAGAAGTAGCGGGGGAACCTACGAGCAGTACTTC.

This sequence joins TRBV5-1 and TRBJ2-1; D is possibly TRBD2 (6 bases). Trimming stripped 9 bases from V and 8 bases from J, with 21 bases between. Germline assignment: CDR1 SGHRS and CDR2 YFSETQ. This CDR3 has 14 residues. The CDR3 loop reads CAKPRGTLSYEQFF. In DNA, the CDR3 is TGCGCCAAACCTCGGGGGACCCTCTCGTATGAGCAGTTCTTC.

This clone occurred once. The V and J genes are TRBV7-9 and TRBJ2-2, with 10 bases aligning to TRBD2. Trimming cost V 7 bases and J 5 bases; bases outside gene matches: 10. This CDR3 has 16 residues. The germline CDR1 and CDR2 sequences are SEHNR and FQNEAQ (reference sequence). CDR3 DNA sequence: TGTGCCAGCACACGACCCAGCGGGGGGGCAACCGGGGAGCTGTTTTTT. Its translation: CASTRPSGGATGELFF.